A selection of T cell receptor beta chains follows, all from one sample in a study of blood T cell repertoires in COVID-19. The assay was immunoSEQ multiplex PCR, and TCRdb's table has in-frame clones only and misses some. The profile covers around 210,000 clones, with over 75% appearing a single time and about 18% taken by the ten largest. Material: peripheral blood. The receptor set was obtained from a man aged 45-65 years with COVID-19, enrolled during active disease. Both conserved end residues are part of each CDR3. The D gene is left open where the match is weak. The size entry is marked missing in some rows and otherwise reads once, few, many or a size class.

>.|TRBD1|TRBV19|TRBJ1-2
TGTGCCAGTAGTACAGGGGGGCCCCTTAACTATGGCTACACCTTC
CASSTGGPLNYGYTF
>.|.|TRBV11-2|TRBJ2-4
TGTGCCAGCAGCTTAATGTCGCGGCCAGACAGAAACATTCAGTACTTC
CASSLMSRPDRNIQYF
>.|.|TRBV5-8|TRBJ2-7
TGTGCCAGCAGCTTGGGGGGAGGCCCCCGAGGGGACGAGCAGTACTTC
CASSLGGGPRGDEQYF
>once|.|TRBV13|TRBJ2-7
TGTGCCAGCAGCTTAGGAGCAGGGGCAGGGCCGCTTTTGATCGGGGAGCAGTACTTC
CASSLGAGAGPLLIGEQYF
>.|TRBD1|TRBV7-2|TRBJ2-5
TGTGCCAGCAGCTTATATGGGCCGGGACAGGGGGTAGGAGAGACCCAGTACTTC
CASSLYGPGQGVGETQYF
>.|.|TRBV27|TRBJ1-5
TGTGCCAGCAGTGAACAGGGTCTGGGCAATCAGCCCCAGCATTTT
CASSEQGLGNQPQHF
>.|TRBD2|TRBV28|TRBJ2-1
TGTGCCAGCAGTTCCCAGCGGGGCTCCTACAATGAGCAGTTCTTC
CASSSQRGSYNEQFF
>.|.|TRBV9|TRBJ2-7
TGTGCCAGCAGCCCTCAATCCCGGACAAACTACGAGCAGTACTTC
CASSPQSRTNYEQYF
>.|TRBD1|TRBV12-3/TRBV12-4|TRBJ1-1
TGTGCCAGCAGTTTCGCACAGGGGGAAGCTTTCTTT
CASSFAQGEAFF
>.|.|TRBV30|TRBJ2-5
TGTGCCTGGAGTGCTCCCAGGGGTCTGGAGACCCAGTACTTC
CAWSAPRGLETQYF
>.|.|TRBV30|TRBJ1-6
TGTGCCTGGAGTTCCGGGGATAATTCACCCCTCCACTTT
CAWSSGDNSPLHF
>.|TRBD1|TRBV18|TRBJ2-3
TGTGCCAGCTCACCGACAGGGTTGGGAGATACGCAGTATTTT
CASSPTGLGDTQYF
>.|.|TRBV19|TRBJ1-6
TGTGCCAGTACCCTCTCCAGGGGCTCGGAACCCCTCCACTTT
CASTLSRGSEPLHF
>.|TRBD2|TRBV16|TRBJ2-7
TGTGCCAGCAGCCATTTCGGCGGGAGGGCCACCTACGAGCAGTACTTC
CASSHFGGRATYEQYF
>once|.|TRBV7-2|TRBJ2-2
TGTGCCAGCATCCACCGGACTAACACCGGGGAGCTGTTTTTT
CASIHRTNTGELFF
>.|TRBD1|TRBV5-1|TRBJ2-5
TGCGCCAGCAGCCCAATACAGGGGGCAGGAGAGACCCAGTACTTC
CASSPIQGAGETQYF
>.|.|TRBV3-1/TRBV3-2|TRBJ2-5
TGTGCCAGCAGCCAAGAGGGGACTGCGGAGACCCAGTACTTC
CASSQEGTAETQYF
>.|.|TRBV15|TRBJ1-3
TGTGCCACTTCGGGGGGAACCTCTGGAAACACCATATATTTT
CATSGGTSGNTIYF
>.|.|TRBV24-1|TRBJ1-4
TGTGCCACCAGTGAGCATGACACCCACCAGGGCACAACTAATGAAAAACTGTTTTTT
CATSEHDTHQGTTNEKLFF
>.|TRBD2|TRBV19|TRBJ2-3
TGTGCCAGTAGTATGACTAGCGGGGGTTGGACCACAGATACGCAGTATTTT
CASSMTSGGWTTDTQYF
>few|.|TRBV15|TRBJ1-1
TGTGCCACCAGCAGACCCTCGGGGGTTGAAACTGAAGCTTTCTTT
CATSRPSGVETEAFF
>.|TRBD2|TRBV5-5|TRBJ2-1
TGTGCCAGCAGCTTGTCGAGTAGCGGGAGCAATGAGCAGTTCTTC
CASSLSSSGSNEQFF
>.|TRBD1|TRBV14|TRBJ1-1
TGTGCCAGCAGCCCACGGACAGGGGGCATGTGGATCACTGAAGCTTTCTTT
CASSPRTGGMWITEAFF
>.|.|TRBV6-2/TRBV6-3|TRBJ1-5
TGTGCCAGCAGTTACTCGAGTCAGGGGAGTCAGCCCCAGCATTTT
CASSYSSQGSQPQHF
>.|.|TRBV21-1|TRBJ1-3
TGTGCCAGCAGCGGGGGGGACTTCGATGGAAACACCATATATTTT
CASSGGDFDGNTIYF
>.|.|TRBV3-1/TRBV3-2|TRBJ1-1
TGTGCCAGCAGCCCATATCCGGGATTAGGAACCTATGCTGAAGCTTTCTTT
CASSPYPGLGTYAEAFF
>.|.|TRBV5-4|TRBJ2-5
TGTGCCAGCAGCCTAAGGACAGGAGGGGGGGAGACCCAGTACTTC
CASSLRTGGGETQYF
>once|.|TRBV19|TRBJ1-5
TGTGCCAGTAGTATAGGGCCCAGGGCAGAACCTAATCAGCCCCAGCATTTT
CASSIGPRAEPNQPQHF
>.|.|TRBV5-1|TRBJ2-5
TGCGCCAGCAGCTTGAGGACAGACCAAGAGACCCAGTACTTC
CASSLRTDQETQYF
>once|TRBD2|TRBV30|TRBJ2-7
TGTGCCTGGAGGTCCGCTAGCGGGAGTTACGAGCAGTACTTC
CAWRSASGSYEQYF
>.|.|TRBV3-1/TRBV3-2|TRBJ1-5
TGTGCCAGCAGCCGCGGACAGAATAGCAATCAGCCCCAGCATTTT
CASSRGQNSNQPQHF
>.|.|TRBV5-1|TRBJ2-4
TGCGCCAGCAGCTTGTCGGGTCTCTCCGGCAGCTTTCACATTCAGTACTTC
CASSLSGLSGSFHIQYF
>.|.|TRBV28|TRBJ1-2
TGTGCCAGCAGTTTCCCGGGGATAGCTAACTATGGCTACACCTTC
CASSFPGIANYGYTF
>.|TRBD2|TRBV3-1/TRBV3-2|TRBJ2-7
TGTGCCAGCAGCCAAGATAGAGGGACTAGCGGGGGCGACGAGCAGTACTTC
CASSQDRGTSGGDEQYF
>.|.|TRBV13|TRBJ2-3
TGTGCCAGCAGCCCGGACCCCCAGGGAACAGATACGCAGTATTTT
CASSPDPQGTDTQYF
>.|TRBD1|TRBV5-4|TRBJ2-5
TGTGCCAGCAGCTCCCCCACCGGGACAGCTTTGAAGACCCAGTACTTC
CASSSPTGTALKTQYF